This T cell receptor (beta chain) was retrieved from a study of T cell responses to AZD1222 COVID-19 vaccine. Study observations and caveats: Regions 160-218 and 743-854 held dominance among vaccine-associated CD4 TCRs, which spanned spike. Possibly, clonal diversity was underestimated; donors were largely white British and included more females.

This clone was counted between two and nine times. The antigen remains undetermined. The CDR3 extends over 18 amino acids. Generated by immunoSEQ multiplex PCR, the TCRdb table keeps only in-frame clones and is missing some. The data show 150,000 or so clones, about 87% seen once. The material sequenced was peripheral blood, taken on day 0 of AZD1222 vaccination. The chain is built from TRBV21-1 and TRBJ2-7; TRBD2 is the table's D call, not checked against the DNA. TRBV21-1 is assigned pseudogene status. The sequence derives from an adult in good health. The DNA of the CDR3 is TGTGCCAGCAACCCGGACCCCGACTTGCGGGACTACACCTACGAGCAGTACTTC. Protein sequence: CASNPDPDLRDYTYEQYF.